This passage covers 6 T cell receptor beta chains from one sample sequenced in a study of T-cell memory formation after mild COVID-19. MiXCR, applied by TCRdb to the 5' RACE reads, yields one record per CDR3 protein. The data hold hundreds of thousands of distinct CDR3 sequences, with approximately 15% observed a single time. The sample taken for sequencing was PBMCs or a T cell subset sorted from them (not recorded which). The receptors here all came from an adult woman who had mild COVID-19 (a few samples of this study predate the infection). Cell type and time point are not known.

This clonotype was seen more than once but under ten times. CDR3 coding DNA: TGCGCCAGCAGCCAAGGGGGACTAGCGGGAGGCCCATCCTCCTACAATGAGCAGTTCTTC. Protein: CASSQGGLAGGPSSYNEQFF. J is TRBJ2-1 and V is TRBV5-1, with 15 bases aligning to TRBD2. This CDR3 region has 20 residues. Germline CDR1 reads SGHRS; CDR2 reads YFSETQ. V was pared by 4 bases and J by 0 bases, with 11 bases of the junction left unmatched.

This clonotype was counted only a few times. This chain joins TRBV12-3 or TRBV12-4 and TRBJ2-7; TRBD2 agrees at 15 bases. The CDR3 runs 17 residues. Unmatched junction bases numbered 7, after V lost 7 bases and J lost 0 bases. The CDR3 here is CASTRTSGGVSSYEQYF. In nucleotides, the CDR3 is TGTGCCAGCACCCGGACTAGCGGGGGGGTCAGCTCCTACGAGCAGTACTTC.

This clonotype has a handful of counts. The V call is TRBV24-1, the J call TRBJ2-1; TRBD2 agrees at 10 bases. Germline CDR1 KGHDR, CDR2 SFDVKD. V lost 9 bases to trimming and J lost 4 bases; unmatched junction nucleotides: 8. The CDR3 covers 15 residues. The CDR3 coding sequence is TGTGCCACCTCAAGAGCGGGAGGGTCGTACAATGAGCAGTTCTTC. Its translation is CATSRAGGSYNEQFF.

This clonotype was found a few times. This chain joins TRBV7-2 and TRBJ2-1; 9 nucleotides line up with TRBD2. The CDR3 has 15 residues. The trim removed 8 bases at V and 4 bases at J, leaving 9 bases unmatched. Germline values: CDR1 SGHTA, CDR2 FQGNSA. The CDR3 coding sequence is TGTGCCAGCGGTTGGCAGGCGGGAGGGTACAATGAGCAGTTCTTC. This codes for CASGWQAGGYNEQFF.

V usage is TRBV24-1 and J usage is TRBJ2-2; TRBD2 matches at 7 bases. The CDR3 consists of 15 residues. The germline CDR1 and CDR2 sequences are KGHDR and SFDVKD. J lost 6 bases, V lost 9 bases, and 12 bases had no gene match. CDR3 loop: CATGPPAGVAGELFF. The CDR3 DNA reads as TGTGCCACCGGGCCCCCGGCGGGAGTTGCCGGGGAGCTGTTTTTT.

This clonotype has only a few counts. V usage is TRBV20-1 and J usage is TRBJ1-2; the D is unclear. Germline V lookup: CDR1 DFQATT, CDR2 SNEGSKA (reference sequence). The CDR3 runs to 13 residues. V shed 0 bases and J shed 7 bases, with 12 bases lying between them. The CDR3 sequence: CSARDPALFGYTF. The CDR3 bases are TGCAGTGCTAGAGATCCAGCTCTTTTTGGCTACACCTTC.